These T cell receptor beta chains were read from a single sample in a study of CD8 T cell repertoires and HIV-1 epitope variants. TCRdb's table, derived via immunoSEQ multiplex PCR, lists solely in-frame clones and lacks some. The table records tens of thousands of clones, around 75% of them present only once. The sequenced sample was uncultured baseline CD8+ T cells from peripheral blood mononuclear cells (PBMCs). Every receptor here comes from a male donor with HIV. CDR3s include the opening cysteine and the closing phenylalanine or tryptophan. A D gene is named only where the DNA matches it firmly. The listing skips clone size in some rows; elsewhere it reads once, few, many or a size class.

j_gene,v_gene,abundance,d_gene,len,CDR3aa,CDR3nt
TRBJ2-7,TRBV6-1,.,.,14,CASTSRMGTYEQYF,TGTGCCAGCACCTCTAGGATGGGGACCTACGAGCAGTACTTC
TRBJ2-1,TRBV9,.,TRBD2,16,CASSVGLAEIYNEQFF,TGTGCCAGCAGCGTAGGTCTAGCGGAAATTTACAATGAGCAGTTCTTC
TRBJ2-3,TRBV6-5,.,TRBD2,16,CASSSRGGGPGDTQYF,TGTGCCAGCAGTTCCCGGGGCGGGGGGCCCGGAGATACGCAGTATTTT
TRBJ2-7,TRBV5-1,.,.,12,CASSFLGDEQYF,TGCGCCAGCAGCTTTCTTGGGGACGAGCAGTACTTC
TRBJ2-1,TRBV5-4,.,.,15,CASSLEQGAYNEQFF,TGTGCCAGCAGCTTGGAGCAGGGAGCCTACAATGAGCAGTTCTTC
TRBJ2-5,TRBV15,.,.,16,CATSREGDAIQETQYF,TGTGCCACCAGCAGAGAGGGGGATGCAATCCAAGAGACCCAGTACTTC
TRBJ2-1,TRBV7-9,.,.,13,CASSLVLDNEQFF,TGTGCCAGCAGCTTAGTTTTAGACAATGAGCAGTTCTTC
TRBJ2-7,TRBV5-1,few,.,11,CASTLANEQYF,TGCGCCAGCACCCTGGCCAACGAGCAGTACTTC
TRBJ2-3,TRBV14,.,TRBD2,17,CASSPSSGRAHMNTQYF,TGTGCCAGCAGCCCCTCTAGCGGGAGGGCCCACATGAATACGCAGTATTTT
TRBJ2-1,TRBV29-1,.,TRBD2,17,CSFNRVRLAGGLNEQFF,TGCAGCTTTAACAGGGTACGGCTAGCGGGAGGGCTGAATGAGCAGTTCTTC
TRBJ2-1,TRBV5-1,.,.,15,CASSPLSAMVDEQFF,TGCGCCAGCAGCCCTTTGTCGGCGATGGTGGATGAGCAGTTCTTC
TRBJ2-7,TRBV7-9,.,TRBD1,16,CASSLVGTGFSNEQYF,TGTGCCAGCAGCTTAGTTGGGACAGGGTTTTCGAACGAGCAGTACTTC
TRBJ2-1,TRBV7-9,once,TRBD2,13,CASSLSGSIEQFF,TGTGCCAGCAGCTTAAGCGGGAGTATTGAGCAGTTCTTC
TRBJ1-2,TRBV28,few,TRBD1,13,CASRATGGYGYTF,TGTGCCAGCAGGGCGACAGGGGGCTATGGCTACACCTTC
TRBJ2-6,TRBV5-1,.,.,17,CASSLGDFSSGANVLTF,TGCGCCAGCAGCTTGGGGGACTTCTCCTCTGGGGCCAACGTCCTGACTTTC
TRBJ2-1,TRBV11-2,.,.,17,CASSSLLDRSSYNEQFF,TGTGCCAGCAGCTCCTTACTAGACCGGAGCTCCTACAATGAGCAGTTCTTC